This T cell receptor beta chain appears in the sequencing data of a study of technical replicates of blood from a few donors. This clone was found once. This CDR3 has 13 residues. Looked up from germline, CDR1 is MNHNS and CDR2 is SASEGT. V lost 0 bases and J lost 3, with 5 bases in between. Clones were sequenced by immunoSEQ multiplex PCR, and TCRdb holds only the in-frame ones, with some missing. The sample lists nearly 80,000 clones, 95% to 97% occurring once. The rearrangement uses TRBV6-1 and TRBJ1-1; D is undetermined. Sequenced input: T cells isolated from PBMCs. The receptor's source is a human donor in good health. The CDR3 protein is CASSEAEYTEAFF. CDR3 in DNA: TGTGCCAGCAGTGAAGCGGAGTACACTGAAGCTTTCTTT.